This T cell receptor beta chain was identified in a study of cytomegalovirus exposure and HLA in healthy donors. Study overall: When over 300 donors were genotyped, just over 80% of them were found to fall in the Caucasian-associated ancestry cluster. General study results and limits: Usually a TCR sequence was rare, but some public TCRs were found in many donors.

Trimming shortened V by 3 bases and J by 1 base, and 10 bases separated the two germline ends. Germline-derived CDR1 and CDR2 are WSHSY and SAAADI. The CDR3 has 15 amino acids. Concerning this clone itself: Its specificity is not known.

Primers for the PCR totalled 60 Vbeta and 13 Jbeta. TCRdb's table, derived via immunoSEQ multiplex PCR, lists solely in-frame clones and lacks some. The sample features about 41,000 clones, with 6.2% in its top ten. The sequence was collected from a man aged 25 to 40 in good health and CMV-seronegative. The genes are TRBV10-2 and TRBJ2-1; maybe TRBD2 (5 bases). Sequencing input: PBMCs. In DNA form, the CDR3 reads TGCGCCAGCAGTGATAGGGAGTTGTCCTACAATGAGCAGTTCTTC. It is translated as CASSDRELSYNEQFF.